These 21 T cell receptor beta chains were sequenced from one sample in a study of OX40 agonist ivuxolimab in advanced cancers. The library came from the immunoSEQ multiplex PCR assay. Here the immuneACCESS table is served through TCRdb, limited to in-frame sequences with V and J called. Missing clones are a known gap in these copies; in checked studies unresolved V genes cover under half, and the rest lacks a known reason. This sample comprises 18,000 or so clones, around two thirds of them detected only once. The top ten clones comprise about 20% of the sample. The sample here was CD4+ or CD8+ T cells sorted from blood, taken in a trial of the OX40 agonist ivuxolimab. Every receptor here comes from an adult with an advanced solid tumor such as melanoma, head and neck, liver or kidney cancer.

By share of the sample, this clone is medium-sized. V is TRBV7-8 and J is TRBJ1-1; tentative D call: TRBD1 (5 bases). The CDR3 spans 14 residues. V lost 6 bases and J lost 1, with 12 bases in between. Per the germline V gene, CDR1 is SGHVS and CDR2 is FQNEAQ. The CDR3 DNA is TGTGCCAGCAGTACCGAAAGGGGGAACACTGAAGCTTTCTTT. Translated, it gives CASSTERGNTEAFF.

The chain joins TRBV4-2 to TRBJ1-2; 8 positions match TRBD1. CDR3 length equals 16 residues. With 1 base clipped from V and 8 bases from J, the junction kept 12 bases outside the gene matches. Germline-derived CDR1 and CDR2 are LGHNA and YNFKEQ. The CDR3 DNA follows: TGTGCCAGCAGCCAAGTCGGGGGGCAGGGGGCGGGAGGCTACACCTTC. This gives the protein CASSQVGGQGAGGYTF.

J is TRBJ2-3 and V is TRBV7-7; D not resolved. The V end was cut by 1 base, the J end by 2 bases, with 13 bases between. The CDR3 has 16 amino acids. The germline V gene has CDR1 SSHAT and CDR2 FNYEAQ (reference sequence). The CDR3 protein is CASSLGSGRSTDTQYF. The CDR3 coding sequence is TGTGCCAGCAGCTTAGGGTCAGGACGCTCCACAGATACGCAGTATTTT.

The chain has TRBV30 and TRBJ1-6, with D hard to call. Germline V CDR1 and CDR2: GTSNPN, SVGIG (reference sequence). The V end was cut by 3 bases, the J end by 0 bases, with 12 bases between. This CDR3 is 16 amino acids long. The CDR3 DNA reads as TGTGCCTGGAGCCTGGAGGGAAGCTCCTATAATTCACCCCTCCACTTT. Amino acid sequence: CAWSLEGSSYNSPLHF.

This sequence joins TRBV28 and TRBJ2-7, with a tentative D call TRBD2 (5 bases). The length of the CDR3 is 15 residues. V lost 5 bases to trimming and J lost 6 bases, with 20 bases between them. Germline assignment: CDR1 MDHEN and CDR2 SYDVKM. CDR3 DNA sequence: TGTGCCAGCAGTAACCCTAGATCACACGGGGTCGAGCAGTACTTC. Translation: CASSNPRSHGVEQYF.

The chain combines TRBV16 with TRBJ1-2; D remains ambiguous. The CDR3 is 14 amino acids. Germline values: CDR1 KGHSY, CDR2 FQNENV. V shed 2 bases and J shed 4 bases, with 11 bases lying between them. CDR3 in amino acids: CASSQDLTGYGYTF. In nucleotides, the CDR3 is TGTGCCAGCAGCCAAGACCTTACCGGCTATGGCTACACCTTC.

This clone was observed once. The J gene is TRBJ2-7, the V gene TRBV28, with D perhaps TRBD1 or TRBD2 (5 bases each). Germline V lookup: CDR1 MDHEN, CDR2 SYDVKM. This CDR3 has 14 residues. V was shortened by 5 bases and J by 2 bases, with 13 bases between the two germline ends. CDR3 region: CASSSRGYTYEQYF. CDR3 bases: TGTGCCAGCAGTAGTCGGGGCTATACCTACGAGCAGTACTTC.

The chain has TRBV7-2 and TRBJ2-2; TRBD2 is a possible D gene (6 bases). Germline V gene lookup returns CDR1 SGHTA and CDR2 FQGNSA. The CDR3 has 18 residues. The V gene lost 5 bases and the J gene lost 1 base, with 20 bases spanning the gap. CDR3 in amino acids: CASSPILLSGLNTGELFF. The DNA for the CDR3 is TGTGCCAGCAGCCCTATTCTGCTTAGCGGTTTGAACACCGGGGAGCTGTTTTTT.

The chain combines TRBV27 with TRBJ1-1; the D is unclear. Trimming took 3 bases from V and 1 from J, leaving 12 bases between them. CDR3 length: 15 amino acids. Germline V gene sequence: CDR1 MNHEY, CDR2 SMNVEV (reference sequence). The CDR3 reads CASSLSMGSNTEAFF. The CDR3 DNA sequence: TGTGCCAGCAGTTTGTCCATGGGATCGAACACTGAAGCTTTCTTT.

This clone was counted between two and nine times. The chain carries TRBV23-1 and TRBJ2-2, with TRBD2 matching over 9 bases. TRBV23-1 belongs to the ORF category, with a function that is uncertain. The CDR3 extends over 12 amino acids. CDR3 DNA sequence: TGCGGTAGCGGGAGAGGGGACGGGGAGCTGTTTTTT. It is translated as CGSGRGDGELFF.

This chain links TRBV19 with TRBJ2-1; tentatively, D is TRBD2 (6 bases). This CDR3 contains 14 residues. The germline V gene has CDR1 LNHDA and CDR2 SQIVND (reference sequence). V was shortened by 0 bases and J by 7 bases, with 10 bases between the two germline ends. CDR3: CASSIDRRENEQFF. The CDR3 DNA is TGTGCCAGTAGTATAGATAGGCGGGAAAATGAGCAGTTCTTC.

The V gene is TRBV13, the J gene TRBJ2-6; 12 positions agree with TRBD1. The J segment lost 4 bases and the V segment lost 5 bases, leaving 9 bases of the junction unmatched. In germline, CDR1 is PRHDT, CDR2 FYEKMQ (reference sequence). This CDR3 region has 18 residues. In DNA form, the CDR3 reads TGTGCCAGCAGCATCGGGACAGGGGGCAGCGGGGGGGCCAACGTCCTGACTTTC. Translated: CASSIGTGGSGGANVLTF.

V and J are TRBV29-1 and TRBJ2-7; TRBD1 is a possible D gene (6 bases). Trimming shortened V by 3 bases and J by 0 bases, and 9 bases separated the two germline ends. The CDR3 loop spans 13 amino acids. Germline assignment: CDR1 SQVTM and CDR2 ANQGSEA. The CDR3 nucleotides are TGCAGCGTTGAGTCGGGACACTCCTACGAGCAGTACTTC. As protein: CSVESGHSYEQYF.

This chain connects TRBV29-1 to TRBJ1-1; D gene ambiguous. The CDR3 contains 14 residues. CDR1 and CDR2 (germline): SQVTM, ANQGSEA. Trimming removed 0 bases from V and 8 bases from J, with 16 bases in between. CDR3 sequence: CSVEDEVWSNEAFF. CDR3 bases: TGCAGCGTTGAAGATGAAGTGTGGTCTAACGAAGCTTTCTTT.

This clone was recorded only once. The J gene is TRBJ2-1, the V gene TRBV15; no reliable D call. The CDR3 runs to 15 residues. The germline gives CDR1 LNHNV, CDR2 YYDKDF (reference sequence). Trimming stripped 2 bases from V and 1 base from J, with 9 bases between. CDR3 bases: TGTGCCACCAGCAGATATACCGAATCCTACAATGAGCAGTTCTTC. Amino acid sequence: CATSRYTESYNEQFF.

The V and J genes are TRBV27 and TRBJ2-1; 13 positions match TRBD2. In germline, CDR1 is MNHEY, CDR2 SMNVEV (reference sequence). The CDR3 spans 15 residues. J lost 6 bases, V lost 6 bases, and 5 bases had no gene match. The chain's CDR3 is CASRTWTSGSNEQFF. CDR3 bases: TGTGCCAGCAGAACCTGGACTAGCGGGAGCAATGAGCAGTTCTTC.

The J gene is TRBJ2-7, the V gene TRBV4-1; perhaps TRBD1 as D (5 bases). From germline, CDR1 is MGHRA and CDR2 YSYEKL. This CDR3 contains 15 residues. With 3 bases removed from V and 2 bases from J, the gap between germline ends came to 14 bases. In DNA form, the CDR3 reads TGCGCCAGCAGCCATTTCACAGGATGGACCTACGAGCAGTACTTC. This translates into CASSHFTGWTYEQYF.

The gene calls are TRBV21-1 and TRBJ2-5. TRBV21-1 is classified as a pseudogene. The CDR3 is made up of 15 amino acids. The CDR3 nucleotides read TGTGCCAGCAGCCCCCAAAGAACGTTTCAAGAGACCCAGTACTTC. It translates to CASSPQRTFQETQYF.

This chain connects TRBV9 to TRBJ2-7; 7 nucleotides line up with TRBD2. V lost 4 bases to trimming and J lost 5 bases; unmatched junction nucleotides: 15. Germline V CDR1 and CDR2: SGDLS, YYNGEE. The CDR3 length is 16 residues. Here the CDR3 DNA reads TGTGCCAGCAGCCTCAACGGAAAGGGAGGGTTCCACGAGCAGTACTTC. Translating gives CASSLNGKGGFHEQYF. Full variable domain (remainder filled in from reference TRBV9 and TRBJ2-7): DSGVTQTPKHLITATGQRVTLRCSPRSGDLSVYWYQQSLDQGLQFLIQYYNGEERAKGNILERFSAQQFPDLHSELNLSSLELGDSALYFCASSLNGKGGFHEQYFGPGTRLTVT.

On this clone itself: Distinct nucleotide sequences in the sample also encode this CDR3. This chain connects TRBV11-3 to TRBJ2-1; D might be TRBD2 (5 bases). CDR1 is SGHNT and CDR2 is YENEEA in the germline V gene. The V and J ends lost 1 base and 4 bases respectively, with 8 bases between them. The CDR3 consists of 14 residues. CDR3 loop: CASSLGTGYNEQFF. DNA of the CDR3: TGTGCCAGCAGCTTAGGGACTGGTTACAATGAGCAGTTCTTC.

This CDR3 is CSVEEGGGEKLFF. The CDR3 region has the DNA TGCAGCGTTGAGGAGGGGGGAGGCGAAAAACTGTTTTTT. This sequence joins TRBV29-1 and TRBJ1-4; perhaps TRBD1 as D (6 bases). Germline assignment: CDR1 SQVTM and CDR2 ANQGSEA. Trimming pared 3 bases from V and 8 bases from J, leaving 13 bases between. The CDR3 is 13 residues long.